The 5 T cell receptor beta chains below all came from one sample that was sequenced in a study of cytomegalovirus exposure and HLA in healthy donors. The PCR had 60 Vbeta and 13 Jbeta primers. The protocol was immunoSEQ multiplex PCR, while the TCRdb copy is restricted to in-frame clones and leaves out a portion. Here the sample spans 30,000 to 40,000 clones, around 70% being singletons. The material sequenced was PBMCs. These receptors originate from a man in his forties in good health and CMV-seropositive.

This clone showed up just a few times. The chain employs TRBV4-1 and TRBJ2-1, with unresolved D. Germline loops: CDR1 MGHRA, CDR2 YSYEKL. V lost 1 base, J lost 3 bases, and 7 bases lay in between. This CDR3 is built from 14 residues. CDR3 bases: TGCGCCAGCAGCCAAGCTGCACTCTACAATGAGCAGTTCTTC. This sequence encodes CASSQAALYNEQFF.

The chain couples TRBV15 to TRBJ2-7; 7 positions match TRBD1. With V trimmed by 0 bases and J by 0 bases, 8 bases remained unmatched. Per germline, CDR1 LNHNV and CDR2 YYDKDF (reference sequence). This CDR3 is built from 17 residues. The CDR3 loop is CATSRDQVRDSSYEQYF. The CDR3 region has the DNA TGTGCCACCAGCAGAGATCAGGTTAGGGACAGCTCCTACGAGCAGTACTTC.

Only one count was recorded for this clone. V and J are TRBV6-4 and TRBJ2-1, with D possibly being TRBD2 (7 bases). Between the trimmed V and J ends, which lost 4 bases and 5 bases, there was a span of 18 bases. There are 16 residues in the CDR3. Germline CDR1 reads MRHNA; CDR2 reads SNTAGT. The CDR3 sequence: CASSAEGGGGDNEQFF. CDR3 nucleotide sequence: TGTGCCAGCAGTGCCGAGGGGGGGGGAGGGGACAATGAGCAGTTCTTC.

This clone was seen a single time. The CDR3 protein is CACRGGFGTEAFF. CDR3 coding DNA: TGTGCCTGCCGGGGGGGGTTCGGGACTGAAGCTTTCTTT. V gene TRBV6-6 combines with J gene TRBJ1-1; perhaps TRBD1 as D (5 bases). Germline V CDR1 and CDR2: MNHNY, SVGAGI (reference sequence). Trimming removed 11 bases from V and 5 bases from J, with 18 bases in between. The CDR3 covers 13 residues.

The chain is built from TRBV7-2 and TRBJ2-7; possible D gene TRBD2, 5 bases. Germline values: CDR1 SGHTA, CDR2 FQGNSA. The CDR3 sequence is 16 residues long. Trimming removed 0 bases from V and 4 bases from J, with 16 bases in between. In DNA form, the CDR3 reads TGTGCCAGCAGCTTAGCGATAAGAGGGCGCGGATACGAGCAGTACTTC. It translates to CASSLAIRGRGYEQYF.